This T cell receptor (beta chain) originates from a study of metastatic and nonmetastatic thyroid tumors. About the research overall: Repertoire data that came from the blood and tumor or nodule tissue of malignant and benign thyroid patients were compared.

The CDR3 is 16 residues long. Germline CDR1 reads MNHNS; CDR2 reads SASEGT. V was clipped by 8 bases and J by 4 bases, with 18 bases between them. By share of the sample, this clone is medium-sized. In the authors' methods: Between-group CDR3 differences, defined by clinicopathological status, yielded a distant-metastasis classifier for papillary thyroid cancer. TCRdb reprocessed the PCR reads via MiXCR. TCRdb's processing, not the authors', yielded these V and J calls. The sample holds about 20,000 clones; 11% are singletons and the top ten take around 7.3%. Thyroid surgery had not been preceded by any treatment in any patient.

This sequence was found in a female donor with papillary thyroid cancer or a benign thyroid nodule (not recorded which). Some clones in this sample may be carry-over from other donors' samples. Sequenced: blood. The chain recombines TRBV6-1 with TRBJ2-6; tentative D call: TRBD1 (6 bases). DNA of the CDR3: TGTGCCAGCTGCCTAATTCCCAGGGGAGGGGCCAACGTCCTGACTTTC. Translated: CASCLIPRGGANVLTF.